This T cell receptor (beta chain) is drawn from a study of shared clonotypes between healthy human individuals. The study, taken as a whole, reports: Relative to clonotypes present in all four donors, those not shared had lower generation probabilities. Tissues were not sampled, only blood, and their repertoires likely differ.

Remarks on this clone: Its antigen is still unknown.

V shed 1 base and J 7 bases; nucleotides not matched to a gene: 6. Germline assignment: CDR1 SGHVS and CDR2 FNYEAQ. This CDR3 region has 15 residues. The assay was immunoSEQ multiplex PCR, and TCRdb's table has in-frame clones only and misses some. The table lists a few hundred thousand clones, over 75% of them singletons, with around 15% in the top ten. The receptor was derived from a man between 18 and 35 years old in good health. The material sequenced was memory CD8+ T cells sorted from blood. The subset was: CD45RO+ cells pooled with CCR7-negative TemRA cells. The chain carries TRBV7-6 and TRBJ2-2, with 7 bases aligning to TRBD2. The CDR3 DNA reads TGTGCCAGCAGCTTAGTGCGGGAGTATGGCGGGGAGCTGTTTTTT. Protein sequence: CASSLVREYGGELFF. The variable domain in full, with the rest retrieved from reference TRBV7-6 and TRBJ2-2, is GAGVSQSPRYKVTKRGQDVALRCDPISGHVSLYWYRQALGQGPEFLTYFNYEAQQDKSGLPNDRFSAERPEGSISTLTIQRTEQRDSAMYRCASSLVREYGGELFFGEGSRLTVL.